A single sample is the source of the 8 T cell receptor beta chains below, sequenced in a study of identical twins. TCRdb re-analysed the 5' RACE reads in MiXCR, keeping a single row per CDR3 protein. In the table there are 400,000 to 550,000 distinct CDR3 sequences, approximately 14% of which are singletons. These data also formed part of another study, on yellow fever vaccine responses in identical twins.

Specimen: CD4+ T cells sorted from blood. The origin of the receptors is a young woman in good health.

The CDR3 DNA reads TGCGCCAGCAGCTTGGGCATGAACAATGAGCAGTTCTTC. Its protein is CASSLGMNNEQFF. The rearrangement uses TRBV5-1 and TRBJ2-1; no clear D gene. The CDR3 has 13 amino acids. The V end lost 0 bases, the J end lost 5 bases, and 6 bases lay between the germline ends. The germline V gene has CDR1 SGHRS and CDR2 YFSETQ.

This clonotype was picked up a small number of times. The chain recombines TRBV20-1 with TRBJ2-3, with 7 positions matching TRBD2. This CDR3 spans 13 amino acids. The germline CDR1 and CDR2 sequences are DFQATT and SNEGSKA (reference sequence). V was clipped by 5 bases and J by 2 bases; unmatched bases: 4. The CDR3, as DNA: TGCAGTGCTCCCGGGGGGTCCACAGATACGCAGTATTTT. Protein product: CSAPGGSTDTQYF.

The table lists this clonotype with a few counts. This chain links TRBV28 with TRBJ1-4; unclear D gene. Germline V CDR1 and CDR2: MDHEN, SYDVKM. The V end lost 5 bases, the J end lost 4 bases, and 14 bases lay between the germline ends. This CDR3 has 15 amino acids. The CDR3 DNA reads as TGTGCCAGCAGTCCGTACGGACCGGGTAATGAAAAACTGTTTTTT. The encoded protein is CASSPYGPGNEKLFF.

The table lists this clonotype with a few counts. The V call is TRBV3-1, the J call TRBJ2-3; weak D call: TRBD2 (5 bases). This CDR3 spans 14 amino acids. Trimming cost V 4 bases and J 10 bases, with 18 bases left between them. The germline gives CDR1 LGHDT, CDR2 YNNKEL (reference sequence). DNA for the CDR3: TGTGCCAGCAGCCGAGACCCGGCCAGCGGCCCGCAGTATTTT. Translating it yields CASSRDPASGPQYF.

The chain uses TRBV28 and TRBJ2-7, with D tentatively TRBD1 or TRBD2 (6 bases each). The CDR3 sequence is 14 residues long. Germline CDR1 is MDHEN and CDR2 is SYDVKM. With 7 bases removed from V and 2 bases from J, the gap between germline ends came to 15 bases. In DNA form, the CDR3 reads TGTGCCAGCACCACTTCGGGGGCGACCTACGAGCAGTACTTC. Translation gives CASTTSGATYEQYF. Full variable domain (outside the CDR3, taken from reference TRBV28 and TRBJ2-7): DVKVTQSSRYLVKRTGEKVFLECVQDMDHENMFWYRQDPGLGLRLIYFSYDVKMKEKGDIPEGYSVSREKKERFSLILESASTNQTSMYLCASTTSGATYEQYFGPGTRLTVT.

This clonotype was detected a few times. The V call is TRBV6-5, the J call TRBJ2-3; D tentatively reads TRBD1 or TRBD2 (5 bases each). V lost 0 bases and J lost 6, with 13 bases in between. Looked up from germline, CDR1 is MNHEY and CDR2 is SVGAGI. The CDR3 has 15 amino acids. In DNA form, the CDR3 reads TGTGCCAGCAGTTACTCGAGGGACGGTAGGGATACGCAGTATTTT. Translated: CASSYSRDGRDTQYF.

This clonotype was recorded a few times. The CDR3 does not end in the conserved phenylalanine or tryptophan, so this is likely a read error. The chain uses TRBV5-1 and TRBJ2-1; TRBD2 aligns across 9 bases. The V gene's germline CDR1 is SGHRS and CDR2 YFSETQ. Trimming cost V 0 bases and J 6 bases; bases outside gene matches: 1. This CDR3 has 14 amino acids. CDR3 sequence: CASSLGGGVNEQFL. The CDR3, as DNA: TGCGCCAGCAGCTTGGGCGGGGGGGTCAATGAGCAGTTCCTC.

This clonotype has a handful of counts. This chain connects TRBV5-1 to TRBJ2-1; D is possibly TRBD1 or TRBD2 (5 bases each). Trimming stripped 5 bases from V and 4 bases from J, with 13 bases between. Germline CDR1 reads SGHRS; CDR2 reads YFSETQ. This CDR3 comprises 14 residues. The DNA of the CDR3 is TGCGCCAGCAGGCAGGGAGTGATATACAATGAGCAGTTCTTC. Its protein product is CASRQGVIYNEQFF.